Each of the 13 T cell receptor beta chains below was sequenced from the same sample in a study of technical replicates of blood from several donors. Libraries were prepared by immunoSEQ multiplex PCR; TCRdb keeps only in-frame clonotypes and omits some of them. The top ten clones hold approximately 0.26% of a sample with 60,000 to 75,000 clones, 95% to 98% of them seen once. Material for sequencing was T cells isolated from PBMCs. Source of these receptors: a human donor in good health.

Only a few counts were recorded for this clone. The rearrangement links TRBV2 to TRBJ2-7; 11 nucleotides align to TRBD1. This CDR3 has 15 residues. V lost 7 bases, J lost 2 bases, and 7 bases stayed unmatched. CDR1 is SNHLY, CDR2 FYNNEI, per germline. The CDR3 region is CASNVPGQGAYEQYF. In DNA form, the CDR3 reads TGTGCCAGCAACGTTCCGGGACAGGGGGCCTACGAGCAGTACTTC.

The J gene is TRBJ1-2, the V gene TRBV19; 7 bases are a match to TRBD1. The CDR3 loop spans 11 amino acids. Per germline, CDR1 LNHDA and CDR2 SQIVND (reference sequence). The junction had 4 bases not matched to a gene; V was cut back by 6 bases and J by 9 bases. CDR3 protein: CASRTGKSYTF. DNA of the CDR3: TGTGCCAGTAGGACAGGGAAGAGCTACACCTTC.

J is TRBJ2-2 and V is TRBV19; 7 positions match TRBD2. Germline V gene sequence: CDR1 LNHDA, CDR2 SQIVND (reference sequence). The V segment lost 3 bases and the J segment 4 bases; nucleotides outside the gene matches: 8. This CDR3 has 16 residues. The CDR3 sequence: CASSIPSGPSTGELFF. CDR3 DNA sequence: TGTGCCAGTAGTATCCCTAGCGGTCCTTCCACCGGGGAGCTGTTTTTT. Full variable domain (rest looked up from reference TRBV19 and TRBJ2-2): DGGITQSPKYLFRKEGQNVTLSCEQNLNHDAMYWYRQDPGQGLRLIYYSQIVNDFQKGDIAEGYSVSREKKESFPLTVTSAQKNPTAFYLCASSIPSGPSTGELFFGEGSRLTVL.

The rearrangement links TRBV6-4 to TRBJ2-1; 13 bases fit TRBD2. CDR1 MRHNA and CDR2 SNTAGT come from the germline V gene. V shed 1 base and J 6 bases; nucleotides not matched to a gene: 6. CDR3 length equals 17 residues. CDR3 DNA: TGTGCCAGCAGTGACTTTACTAGCGGGAGGGTGGTCAATGAGCAGTTCTTC. Encoded protein: CASSDFTSGRVVNEQFF.

The J gene is TRBJ2-5, the V gene TRBV4-3; 7 bases fit TRBD2. This CDR3 region has 15 residues. Per the germline V gene, CDR1 is LGHNA and CDR2 is YSLEER. Germline trimming cut 1 base from V and 4 bases from J; bases unmatched to any gene: 6. The CDR3 DNA follows: TGCGCCAGCAGCCAAGGCGGGAGACACCCAGAGACCCAGTACTTC. Translated: CASSQGGRHPETQYF.

The chain carries TRBV7-9 and TRBJ2-3, with TRBD1 matching 8 bases. The CDR3 covers 13 residues. Germline assignment: CDR1 SEHNR and CDR2 FQNEAQ (reference sequence). V dropped 4 bases and J dropped 5; count of bases not matched to a gene: 2. CDR3 residues: CASSWDRLDTQYF. CDR3 coding DNA: TGTGCCAGCAGCTGGGACAGGTTAGATACGCAGTATTTT.

The chain couples TRBV4-3 to TRBJ1-1; 7 bases agree with TRBD1. V was clipped by 4 bases and J by 7 bases; unmatched bases: 6. The germline CDR1 and CDR2 sequences are LGHNA and YSLEER. This CDR3 is 13 amino acids long. The chain's CDR3 is CASSRTGQFEAFF. The CDR3 nucleotides are TGCGCCAGCAGCCGAACGGGACAGTTTGAAGCTTTCTTT.

This clone was observed a single time. CDR3 sequence: CASATSESSYEQYF. CDR3 nucleotide sequence: TGTGCCAGTGCGACTAGCGAGTCTTCCTACGAGCAGTACTTC. This chain uses TRBV19 with TRBJ2-7; the match to TRBD2 covers 8 bases. V shed 8 bases, J shed 1 base, and the junction held 7 bases outside the gene matches. The CDR3 runs to 14 residues. Germline-derived CDR1 and CDR2 are LNHDA and SQIVND (reference sequence).

The CDR3: CASSRPRGSGETQYF. The CDR3 DNA reads as TGTGCCAGCAGCCGTCCCCGGGGGTCAGGGGAGACCCAGTACTTC. V gene TRBV7-9 combines with J gene TRBJ2-5; a weak D match, TRBD2 (6 bases). CDR1 and CDR2 from the germline V gene are SEHNR and FQNEAQ (reference sequence). The CDR3 is made up of 15 amino acids. The V end was cut by 5 bases, the J end by 5 bases, with 18 bases between.

The chain carries TRBV7-9 and TRBJ1-2, with D possibly TRBD1 on 6 matching bases. The CDR3 extends over 13 amino acids. Deletions cut 5 bases from V and 8 bases from J, with 15 bases between. Germline V gene data show CDR1 as SEHNR and CDR2 as FQNEAQ (reference sequence). The CDR3 sequence is CASSPISGQGYTF. In DNA, the CDR3 is TGTGCCAGCAGCCCGATATCCGGACAGGGCTACACCTTC.

In its sample, this clone was seen once. The chain is built from TRBV9 and TRBJ1-1; D is ambiguous. Between the trimmed V and J ends, which lost 3 bases and 2 bases, there was a span of 5 bases. Looked up from germline, CDR1 is SGDLS and CDR2 is YYNGEE. This CDR3 has 12 amino acids. CDR3: CASSGDNTEAFF. CDR3 DNA sequence: TGTGCCAGCAGCGGAGATAACACTGAAGCTTTCTTT.

This chain connects TRBV27 to TRBJ2-7, with D unresolved. The germline V gene encodes CDR1 MNHEY and CDR2 SMNVEV (reference sequence). The CDR3 extends over 13 amino acids. V lost 5 bases and J lost 4, with 12 bases in between. CDR3 in DNA: TGTGCCAGCAGTCGAAACGAACAGTACGAGCAGTACTTC. Protein: CASSRNEQYEQYF.

This clone came up once. The chain combines TRBV2 with TRBJ2-7; TRBD2 matches at 11 bases. V trimming: 3 bases; J trimming: 3 bases; junction bases outside the gene matches: 4. The CDR3 consists of 15 residues. Germline V CDR1 and CDR2: SNHLY, FYNNEI. The CDR3 nucleotides are TGTGCCAGCAGTGAGACACTAGCGGGAGACTACGAGCAGTACTTC. Encoded protein: CASSETLAGDYEQYF.